The rows below give T cell receptor beta chains drawn from one sample of a study of T cells in Graves' hyperthyroidism and ophthalmopathy. TCRdb reanalysed the multiplex PCR reads using MiXCR and keeps one entry per CDR3 protein. The table lists 200,000 to 300,000 distinct CDR3 sequences, around 15% of them singletons. The sequenced sample was blood. Receptors originate from a woman aged 18-29 years with Graves' ophthalmopathy. CDR3s include the opening cysteine and the closing phenylalanine or tryptophan. Fields, in order: D gene, V gene, clone size, J gene, CDR3 length, CDR3 protein, CDR3 DNA. The D gene is left open where the match is weak. Not every row has a clone size; where given, it reads once, few, many or a size class.

D gene: TRBD2
V gene: TRBV20-1
clone size: once
J gene: TRBJ2-5
CDR3 length: 15
CDR3 protein: CSVGLAGGRWATQYF
CDR3 DNA: TGCAGTGTGGGACTAGCGGGGGGCCGATGGGCGACCCAGTACTTC

D gene: TRBD1
V gene: TRBV7-8
clone size: many
J gene: TRBJ2-3
CDR3 length: 18
CDR3 protein: CASDAGRGRSTPADTQYF
CDR3 DNA: TGTGCCAGCGATGCGGGCAGGGGGCGTAGTACTCCGGCAGATACGCAGTATTTT

D gene: TRBD2
V gene: TRBV27
clone size: many
J gene: TRBJ2-3
CDR3 length: 17
CDR3 protein: CASSLLGAGGPTDTQYF
CDR3 DNA: TGTGCCAGCAGTTTATTAGGCGCGGGGGGGCCCACAGATACGCAGTATTTT

D gene: -
V gene: TRBV4-1
clone size: many
J gene: TRBJ1-5
CDR3 length: 15
CDR3 protein: CASSPQGPANQPQHF
CDR3 DNA: TGCGCCAGCAGCCCCCAGGGGCCAGCTAATCAGCCCCAGCATTTT

D gene: -
V gene: TRBV10-3
clone size: many
J gene: TRBJ1-1
CDR3 length: 14
CDR3 protein: CAISGGGTYTEAFF
CDR3 DNA: TGTGCCATCAGTGGAGGAGGGACTTACACTGAAGCTTTCTTT

D gene: -
V gene: TRBV29-1
clone size: many
J gene: TRBJ1-1
CDR3 length: 10
CDR3 protein: CSVRNTEAFF
CDR3 DNA: TGCAGCGTAAGGAACACTGAAGCTTTCTTT

D gene: TRBD2
V gene: TRBV7-3
clone size: -
J gene: TRBJ2-7
CDR3 length: 17
CDR3 protein: CASSLTDLGLAGYEQYF
CDR3 DNA: TGTGCCAGCAGCTTAACCGACCTGGGACTAGCGGGGTACGAGCAGTACTTC

D gene: -
V gene: TRBV6-1
clone size: many
J gene: TRBJ1-4
CDR3 length: 13
CDR3 protein: CASVESNDEKLFF
CDR3 DNA: TGTGCCAGCGTGGAGTCCAATGATGAAAAACTGTTTTTT

D gene: TRBD2
V gene: TRBV28
clone size: many
J gene: TRBJ2-1
CDR3 length: 15
CDR3 protein: CASTTGLAGFNEQFF
CDR3 DNA: TGTGCCAGCACCACGGGACTAGCGGGCTTCAATGAGCAGTTCTTC

D gene: TRBD2
V gene: TRBV5-1
clone size: many
J gene: TRBJ2-5
CDR3 length: 12
CDR3 protein: CASGLAGETQYF
CDR3 DNA: TGCGCCAGCGGACTAGCGGGAGAGACCCAGTACTTC

D gene: TRBD2
V gene: TRBV7-8
clone size: many
J gene: TRBJ2-2
CDR3 length: 17
CDR3 protein: CASSSPWGGSNTGELFF
CDR3 DNA: TGTGCCAGCAGCTCACCTTGGGGGGGGTCGAACACCGGGGAGCTGTTTTTT

D gene: -
V gene: TRBV7-8
clone size: many
J gene: TRBJ2-7
CDR3 length: 14
CDR3 protein: CASSIGAGLYEQYF
CDR3 DNA: TGTGCCAGCAGCATAGGCGCAGGGCTGTACGAGCAGTACTTC

D gene: -
V gene: TRBV25-1
clone size: few
J gene: TRBJ1-4
CDR3 length: 14
CDR3 protein: CASSGTGPNEKLFF
CDR3 DNA: TGTGCCAGCAGTGGAACGGGGCCCAATGAAAAACTGTTTTTT

D gene: -
V gene: TRBV7-2
clone size: many
J gene: TRBJ1-2
CDR3 length: 13
CDR3 protein: CASSLRSTHGYTF
CDR3 DNA: TGTGCCAGCAGCTTACGGTCGACACATGGCTACACCTTC

D gene: -
V gene: TRBV7-9
clone size: many
J gene: TRBJ1-4
CDR3 length: 14
CDR3 protein: CASSFDSLNEKLFF
CDR3 DNA: TGTGCCAGCAGCTTTGACAGCTTGAATGAAAAACTGTTTTTT

D gene: -
V gene: TRBV20-1
clone size: many
J gene: TRBJ1-1
CDR3 length: 12
CDR3 protein: CSATDENTEAFF
CDR3 DNA: TGCAGTGCTACGGACGAAAACACTGAAGCTTTCTTT

D gene: -
V gene: TRBV6-1
clone size: many
J gene: TRBJ2-7
CDR3 length: 12
CDR3 protein: CATVPTGYEQYF
CDR3 DNA: TGTGCCACCGTACCTACAGGGTACGAGCAGTACTTC

D gene: -
V gene: TRBV7-2
clone size: -
J gene: TRBJ1-4
CDR3 length: 15
CDR3 protein: CTSSLSRGTNERLFF
CDR3 DNA: TGTACCAGCAGCTTATCCCGGGGGACTAATGAAAGACTGTTTTTT

D gene: -
V gene: TRBV24-1
clone size: many
J gene: TRBJ1-2
CDR3 length: 15
CDR3 protein: CATSDSAGTNYGYTF
CDR3 DNA: TGTGCCACCAGTGATTCCGCCGGGACTAACTATGGCTACACCTTC

D gene: -
V gene: TRBV5-8
clone size: many
J gene: TRBJ2-1
CDR3 length: 12
CDR3 protein: CASSLGVDEQFF
CDR3 DNA: TGTGCCAGCAGCTTGGGGGTGGATGAGCAGTTCTTC

D gene: -
V gene: TRBV15
clone size: -
J gene: TRBJ1-4
CDR3 length: 16
CDR3 protein: CATSREYQATNEKLFF
CDR3 DNA: TGTGCCACCAGCAGAGAGTATCAGGCAACTAATGAAAAACTGTTTTTT

D gene: -
V gene: TRBV30
clone size: many
J gene: TRBJ1-4
CDR3 length: 13
CDR3 protein: CAWDEATNEKLFF
CDR3 DNA: TGTGCCTGGGACGAGGCTACTAATGAAAAACTGTTTTTT

D gene: TRBD2
V gene: TRBV14
clone size: many
J gene: TRBJ2-7
CDR3 length: 13
CDR3 protein: CASSQGGRAEQYF
CDR3 DNA: TGTGCCAGCAGCCAAGGCGGGAGGGCCGAGCAGTACTTC

D gene: TRBD1
V gene: TRBV12-3/TRBV12-4
clone size: -
J gene: TRBJ1-1
CDR3 length: 15
CDR3 protein: CASSKQQGVGTEAFF
CDR3 DNA: TGTGCCAGCAGTAAGCAACAGGGGGTCGGCACTGAAGCTTTCTTT

D gene: TRBD1
V gene: TRBV5-5
clone size: -
J gene: TRBJ1-2
CDR3 length: 14
CDR3 protein: CAAKTGLENYGYTF
CDR3 DNA: TGTGCCGCAAAGACAGGGCTTGAAAACTATGGCTACACCTTC

D gene: -
V gene: TRBV18
clone size: many
J gene: TRBJ1-5
CDR3 length: 13
CDR3 protein: CASSARSNQPQHF
CDR3 DNA: TGTGCCAGCTCAGCCAGGAGCAATCAGCCCCAGCATTTT

D gene: -
V gene: TRBV7-8
clone size: many
J gene: TRBJ2-5
CDR3 length: 14
CDR3 protein: CASSLLDVGETQYF
CDR3 DNA: TGTGCCAGCAGCTTACTGGATGTGGGAGAGACCCAGTACTTC

D gene: -
V gene: TRBV14
clone size: many
J gene: TRBJ2-1
CDR3 length: 15
CDR3 protein: CASSQKAPTRNEQFF
CDR3 DNA: TGTGCCAGCAGCCAAAAGGCCCCTACGCGGAATGAGCAGTTCTTC

D gene: -
V gene: TRBV20-1
clone size: many
J gene: TRBJ1-2
CDR3 length: 14
CDR3 protein: CSARGGEGKKGYTF
CDR3 DNA: TGCAGTGCCAGAGGCGGGGAGGGGAAGAAGGGCTACACCTTC

D gene: TRBD1
V gene: TRBV28
clone size: many
J gene: TRBJ1-3
CDR3 length: 16
CDR3 protein: CASSPYPGQGYNTIYF
CDR3 DNA: TGTGCCAGCAGTCCCTACCCGGGACAGGGATACAACACCATATATTTT

D gene: -
V gene: TRBV29-1
clone size: many
J gene: TRBJ2-1
CDR3 length: 14
CDR3 protein: CSLSGTTLDNEQFF
CDR3 DNA: TGCAGCCTGTCTGGGACCACCCTGGACAATGAGCAGTTCTTC

D gene: -
V gene: TRBV6-1
clone size: many
J gene: TRBJ1-1
CDR3 length: 17
CDR3 protein: CASSELAGGLTNTEAFF
CDR3 DNA: TGTGCCAGCAGTGAACTCGCGGGGGGGCTTACGAACACTGAAGCTTTCTTT

D gene: TRBD2
V gene: TRBV20-1
clone size: many
J gene: TRBJ2-7
CDR3 length: 14
CDR3 protein: CSASIQLAEYEQYF
CDR3 DNA: TGCAGTGCTAGCATTCAACTAGCGGAATACGAGCAGTACTTC

D gene: -
V gene: TRBV30
clone size: -
J gene: TRBJ2-1
CDR3 length: 13
CDR3 protein: CAWSVLAHNEQFF
CDR3 DNA: TGTGCCTGGAGTGTACTAGCCCACAATGAGCAGTTCTTC

D gene: TRBD1
V gene: TRBV5-1
clone size: many
J gene: TRBJ1-4
CDR3 length: 13
CDR3 protein: CASSLAQGEGLFF
CDR3 DNA: TGCGCCAGCAGCTTGGCGCAGGGGGAAGGACTGTTTTTT

D gene: TRBD2
V gene: TRBV7-8
clone size: many
J gene: TRBJ2-1
CDR3 length: 17
CDR3 protein: CASSPSLARGFYNEQFF
CDR3 DNA: TGTGCCAGCAGCCCCTCACTAGCGAGAGGATTCTACAATGAGCAGTTCTTC

D gene: -
V gene: TRBV20-1
clone size: few
J gene: TRBJ1-4
CDR3 length: 16
CDR3 protein: CSARDPQGIENEKLFF
CDR3 DNA: TGCAGTGCTAGAGATCCCCAGGGTATAGAAAATGAAAAACTGTTTTTT

D gene: -
V gene: TRBV3-1
clone size: -
J gene: TRBJ2-2
CDR3 length: 16
CDR3 protein: CASSQVPGVNTGELFF
CDR3 DNA: TGTGCCAGCAGCCAAGTTCCAGGGGTGAACACCGGGGAGCTGTTTTTT

D gene: TRBD2
V gene: TRBV6-1
clone size: many
J gene: TRBJ2-1
CDR3 length: 17
CDR3 protein: CASSPIWSSGSRNEQFF
CDR3 DNA: TGTGCCAGCAGCCCTATATGGTCTAGCGGGAGCCGGAATGAGCAGTTCTTC

D gene: TRBD1
V gene: TRBV30
clone size: many
J gene: TRBJ2-7
CDR3 length: 13
CDR3 protein: CAWRIQGVNEQYF
CDR3 DNA: TGTGCCTGGAGGATACAGGGGGTGAACGAGCAGTACTTC

D gene: -
V gene: TRBV4-2
clone size: -
J gene: TRBJ2-3
CDR3 length: 20
CDR3 protein: CASSQDRGGWWTARTDTQYF
CDR3 DNA: TGTGCCAGCAGCCAAGATAGGGGCGGGTGGTGGACGGCCCGCACAGATACGCAGTATTTT

D gene: TRBD2
V gene: TRBV3-1
clone size: many
J gene: TRBJ2-7
CDR3 length: 14
CDR3 protein: CASSQAGGRNEQYF
CDR3 DNA: TGTGCCAGCAGCCAAGCGGGGGGGAGGAACGAGCAGTACTTC

D gene: TRBD1
V gene: TRBV7-2
clone size: many
J gene: TRBJ2-5
CDR3 length: 18
CDR3 protein: CASSPGQVSSVGQETQYF
CDR3 DNA: TGTGCCAGCAGTCCGGGACAGGTTTCCTCAGTGGGACAAGAGACCCAGTACTTC

D gene: -
V gene: TRBV30
clone size: many
J gene: TRBJ2-1
CDR3 length: 20
CDR3 protein: CAWSVHDLALIYSSYNEQFF
CDR3 DNA: TGTGCCTGGAGTGTACACGATCTCGCGCTTATTTACAGCTCCTACAATGAGCAGTTCTTC

D gene: -
V gene: TRBV28
clone size: many
J gene: TRBJ2-7
CDR3 length: 12
CDR3 protein: CASSKDWHEQYF
CDR3 DNA: TGTGCCAGCAGCAAGGACTGGCACGAGCAGTACTTC

D gene: -
V gene: TRBV4-3
clone size: -
J gene: TRBJ1-5
CDR3 length: 13
CDR3 protein: CASSQGRDQPQHF
CDR3 DNA: TGCGCCAGCAGCCAGGGGAGGGATCAGCCCCAGCATTTT

D gene: -
V gene: TRBV5-1
clone size: many
J gene: TRBJ1-1
CDR3 length: 13
CDR3 protein: CASSGGRNTEAFF
CDR3 DNA: TGCGCCAGCTCTGGGGGGCGGAACACTGAAGCTTTCTTT

D gene: -
V gene: TRBV19
clone size: many
J gene: TRBJ2-5
CDR3 length: 14
CDR3 protein: CASSTPGGQETQYF
CDR3 DNA: TGTGCCAGTAGTACACCCGGTGGGCAAGAGACCCAGTACTTC

D gene: -
V gene: TRBV5-5
clone size: -
J gene: TRBJ2-7
CDR3 length: 18
CDR3 protein: CASSRGQPYGNGYYEQYF
CDR3 DNA: TGTGCCAGCAGCCGAGGACAGCCCTACGGGAATGGGTACTACGAGCAGTACTTC

D gene: -
V gene: TRBV28
clone size: many
J gene: TRBJ2-6
CDR3 length: 16
CDR3 protein: CASSGVQGSGANVLTF
CDR3 DNA: TGTGCCAGCAGTGGAGTTCAGGGCTCTGGGGCCAACGTCCTGACTTTC

D gene: -
V gene: TRBV29-1
clone size: few
J gene: TRBJ1-5
CDR3 length: 13
CDR3 protein: CSVEDPLLKAQHF
CDR3 DNA: TGCAGCGTTGAAGATCCTCTCCTTAAGGCCCAGCATTTT